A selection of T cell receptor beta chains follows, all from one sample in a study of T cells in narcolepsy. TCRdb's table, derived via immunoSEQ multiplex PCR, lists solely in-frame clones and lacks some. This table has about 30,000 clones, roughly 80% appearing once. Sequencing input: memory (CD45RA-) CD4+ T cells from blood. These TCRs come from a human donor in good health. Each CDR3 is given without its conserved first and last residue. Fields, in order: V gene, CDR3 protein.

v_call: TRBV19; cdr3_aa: ASSILGALHGYT
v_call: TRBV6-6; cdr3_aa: ASSWAGSNYGYT
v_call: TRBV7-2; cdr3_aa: ASSPQTSGGAYSYEQY
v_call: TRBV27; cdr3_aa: ASRNRGGAKDTQY
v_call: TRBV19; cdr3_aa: ASSTWGGGANQPQH
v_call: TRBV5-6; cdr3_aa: ASSLRTGLFYGYT
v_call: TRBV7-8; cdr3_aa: ASSQTHPTDTQY
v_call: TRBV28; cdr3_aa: ASRLDRGLSYEQY
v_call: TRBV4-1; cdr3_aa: ASSQGAGRVNTEAF
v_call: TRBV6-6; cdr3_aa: ASRSVTGLTGELF
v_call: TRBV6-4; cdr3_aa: ASRRNPDHTEAF
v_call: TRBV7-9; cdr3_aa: ASSQTMFGMNTEAF
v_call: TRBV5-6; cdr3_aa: ASSQRLAGRETQY
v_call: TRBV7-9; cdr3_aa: ASSAARGDNEKLF
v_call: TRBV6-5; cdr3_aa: ASSYLGGTEAF
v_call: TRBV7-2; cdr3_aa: ASSLDAGGKNYEQY
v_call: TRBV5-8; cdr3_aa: ASSLGTGWTEAF
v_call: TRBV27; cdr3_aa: ASSLFSPDRINYGYT
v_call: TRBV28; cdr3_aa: ASSSSNRGRGNTIY
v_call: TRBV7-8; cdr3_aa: ASRRDRGADTQY
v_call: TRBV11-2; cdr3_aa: ASSLVRPGAQETQY
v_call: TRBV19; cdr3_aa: ASSTKYRASGRETQY
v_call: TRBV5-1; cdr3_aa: ASSSSTGNTGELF
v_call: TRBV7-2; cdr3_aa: ASTFGETQY
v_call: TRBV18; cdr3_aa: ASSPSINYGYT
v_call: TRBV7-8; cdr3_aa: ASSFPGGEQF
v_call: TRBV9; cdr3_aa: ASSTLQMGGDGYT
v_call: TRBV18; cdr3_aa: ASSDQGAREQY
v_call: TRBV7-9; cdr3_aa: ASSLAGNTEAF
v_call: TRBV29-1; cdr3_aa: SVGDTNYGYT
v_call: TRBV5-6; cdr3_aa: ASNPLRGSGELF
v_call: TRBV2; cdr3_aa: ASLDRVNTEAF
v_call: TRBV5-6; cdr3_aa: ASSQNPMNTEAF
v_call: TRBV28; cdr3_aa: ASSPPLPNYGYT
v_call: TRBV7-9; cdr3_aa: ASSLMGQKDYNEQF
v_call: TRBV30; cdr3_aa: ASRSGLNSPLH
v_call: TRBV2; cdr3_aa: AATLSRNTEAF
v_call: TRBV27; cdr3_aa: ASSGQGRYSSYT
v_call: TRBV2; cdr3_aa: ASSLGQTLGEKLF
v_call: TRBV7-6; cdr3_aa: ASSLLGQGARGNTIY
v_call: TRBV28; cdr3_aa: ASSFYTGQRGYT
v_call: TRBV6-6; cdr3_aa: ASSSKGYT
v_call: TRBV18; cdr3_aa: ASSPPTRETQY
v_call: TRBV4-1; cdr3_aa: ASSHPGQGSSGNTIY
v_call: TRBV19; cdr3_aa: ASGHRSVRSSTDTQY